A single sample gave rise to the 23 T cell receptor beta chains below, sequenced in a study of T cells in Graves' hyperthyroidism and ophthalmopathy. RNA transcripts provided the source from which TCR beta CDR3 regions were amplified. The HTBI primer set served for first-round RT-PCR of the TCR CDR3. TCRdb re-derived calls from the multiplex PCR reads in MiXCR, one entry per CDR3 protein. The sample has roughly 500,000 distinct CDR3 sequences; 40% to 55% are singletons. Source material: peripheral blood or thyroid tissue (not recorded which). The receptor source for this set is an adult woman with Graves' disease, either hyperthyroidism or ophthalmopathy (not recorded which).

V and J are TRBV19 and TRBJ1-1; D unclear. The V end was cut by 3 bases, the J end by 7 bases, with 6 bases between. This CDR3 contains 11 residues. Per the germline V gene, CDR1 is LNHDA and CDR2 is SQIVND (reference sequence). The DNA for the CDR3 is TGTGCCAGTAGTATGGTACGTGAAGCTTTCTTT. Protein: CASSMVREAFF.

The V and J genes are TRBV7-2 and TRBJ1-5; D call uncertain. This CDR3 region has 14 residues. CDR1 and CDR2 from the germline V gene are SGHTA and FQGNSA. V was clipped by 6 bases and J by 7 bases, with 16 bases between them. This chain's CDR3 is CASSFPLGPQPQHF. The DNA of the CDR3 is TGTGCCAGCAGTTTTCCGTTGGGTCCCCAGCCCCAGCATTTT. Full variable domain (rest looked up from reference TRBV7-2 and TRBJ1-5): GAGVSQSPSNKVTEKGKDVELRCDPISGHTALYWYRQSLGQGLEFLIYFQGNSAPDKSGLPSDRFSAERTGGSVSTLTIQRTQQEDSAVYLCASSFPLGPQPQHFGDGTRLSIL.

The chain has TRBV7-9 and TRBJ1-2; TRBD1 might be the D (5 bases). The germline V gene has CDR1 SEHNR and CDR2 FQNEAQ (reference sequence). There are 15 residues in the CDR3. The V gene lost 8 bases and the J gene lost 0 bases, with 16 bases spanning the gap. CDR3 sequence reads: CASLTDSSSNYGYTF. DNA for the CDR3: TGTGCCAGCCTGACCGACAGCTCCTCTAACTATGGCTACACCTTC.

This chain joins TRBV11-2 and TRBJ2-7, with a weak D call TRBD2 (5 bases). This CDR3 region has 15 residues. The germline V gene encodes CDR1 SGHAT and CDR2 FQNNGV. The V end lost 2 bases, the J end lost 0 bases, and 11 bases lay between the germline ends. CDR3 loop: CASSLSSVISYEQYF. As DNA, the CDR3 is TGTGCCAGCAGCTTAAGTAGCGTCATCTCCTACGAGCAGTACTTC.

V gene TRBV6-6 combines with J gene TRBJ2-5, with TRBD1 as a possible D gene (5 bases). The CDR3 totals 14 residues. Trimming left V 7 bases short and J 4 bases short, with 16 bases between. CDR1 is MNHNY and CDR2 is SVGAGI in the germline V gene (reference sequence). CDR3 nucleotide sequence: TGTGCCAGCATACGAGGCGGACACTCAGAGACCCAGTACTTC. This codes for CASIRGGHSETQYF.

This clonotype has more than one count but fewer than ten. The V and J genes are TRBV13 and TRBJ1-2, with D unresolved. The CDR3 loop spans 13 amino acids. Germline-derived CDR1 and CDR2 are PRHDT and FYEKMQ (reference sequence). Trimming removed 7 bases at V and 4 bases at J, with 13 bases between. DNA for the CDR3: TGTGCCAGCAACGGTGATACACCCTATGGCTACACCTTC. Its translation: CASNGDTPYGYTF.

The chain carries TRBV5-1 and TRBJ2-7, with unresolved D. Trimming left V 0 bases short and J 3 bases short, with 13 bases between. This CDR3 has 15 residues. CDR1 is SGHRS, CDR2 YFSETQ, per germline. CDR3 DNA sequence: TGCGCCAGCAGCTTGGAAATTTCAGCGAACTACGAGCAGTACTTC. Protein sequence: CASSLEISANYEQYF.

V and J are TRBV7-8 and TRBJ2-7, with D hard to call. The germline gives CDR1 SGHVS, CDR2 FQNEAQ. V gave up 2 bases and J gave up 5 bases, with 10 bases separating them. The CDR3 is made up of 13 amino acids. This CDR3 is CASSLLPWDEQYF. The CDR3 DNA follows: TGTGCCAGCAGCTTATTGCCCTGGGACGAGCAGTACTTC.

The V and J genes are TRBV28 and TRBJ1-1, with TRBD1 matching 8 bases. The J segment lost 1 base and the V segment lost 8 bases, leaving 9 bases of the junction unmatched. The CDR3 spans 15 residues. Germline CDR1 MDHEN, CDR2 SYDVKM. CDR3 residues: CASHAGQVSNTEAFF. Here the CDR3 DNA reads TGTGCCAGCCACGCGGGACAGGTTTCGAACACTGAAGCTTTCTTT.

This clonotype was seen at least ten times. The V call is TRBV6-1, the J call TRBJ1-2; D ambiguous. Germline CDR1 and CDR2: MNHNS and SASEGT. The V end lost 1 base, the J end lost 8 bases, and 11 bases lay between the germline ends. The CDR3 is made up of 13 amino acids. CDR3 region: CASSEGPTRGYTF. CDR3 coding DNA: TGTGCCAGCAGTGAAGGACCCACGCGGGGCTACACCTTC.

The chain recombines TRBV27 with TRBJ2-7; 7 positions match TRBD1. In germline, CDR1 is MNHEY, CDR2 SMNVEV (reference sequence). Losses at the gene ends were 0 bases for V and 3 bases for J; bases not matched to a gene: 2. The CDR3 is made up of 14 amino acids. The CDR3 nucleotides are TGTGCCAGCAGTTTATCTTCAGGGGGCTACGAGCAGTACTTC. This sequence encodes CASSLSSGGYEQYF.

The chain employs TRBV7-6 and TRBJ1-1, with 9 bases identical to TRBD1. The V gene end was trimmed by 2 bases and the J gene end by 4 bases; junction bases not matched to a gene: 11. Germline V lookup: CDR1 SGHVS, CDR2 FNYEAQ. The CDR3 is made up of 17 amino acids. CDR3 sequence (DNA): TGTGCCAGCAGCTTAAGTCCCTCAGGGGACAGGGTCACTGAAGCTTTCTTT. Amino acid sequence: CASSLSPSGDRVTEAFF.

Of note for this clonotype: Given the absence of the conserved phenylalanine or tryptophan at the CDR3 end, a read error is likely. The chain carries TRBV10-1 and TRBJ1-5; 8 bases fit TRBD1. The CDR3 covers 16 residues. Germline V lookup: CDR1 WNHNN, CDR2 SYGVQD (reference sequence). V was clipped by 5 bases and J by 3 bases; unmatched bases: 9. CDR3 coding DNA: TGCGCCAGCAGTATGGACAGGGCGGTGATCAATCAGCCCCAGCATCTT. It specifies CASSMDRAVINQPQHL.

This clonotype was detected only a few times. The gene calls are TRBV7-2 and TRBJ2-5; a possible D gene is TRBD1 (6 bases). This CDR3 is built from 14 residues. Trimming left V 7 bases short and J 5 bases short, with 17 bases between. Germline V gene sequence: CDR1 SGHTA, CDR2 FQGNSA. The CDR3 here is CASTRRGLWETQYF. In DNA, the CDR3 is TGTGCCAGCACCCGCAGGGGCTTGTGGGAGACCCAGTACTTC. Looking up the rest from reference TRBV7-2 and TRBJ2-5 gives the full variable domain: GAGVSQSPSNKVTEKGKDVELRCDPISGHTALYWYRQSLGQGLEFLIYFQGNSAPDKSGLPSDRFSAERTGGSVSTLTIQRTQQEDSAVYLCASTRRGLWETQYFGPGTRLLVL.

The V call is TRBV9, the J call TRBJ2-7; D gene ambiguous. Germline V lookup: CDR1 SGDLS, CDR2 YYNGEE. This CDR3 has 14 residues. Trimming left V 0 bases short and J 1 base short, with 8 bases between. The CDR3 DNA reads TGTGCCAGCAGCGTAGAAGGGTCATCCTACGAGCAGTACTTC. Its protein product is CASSVEGSSYEQYF. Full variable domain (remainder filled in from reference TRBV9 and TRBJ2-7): DSGVTQTPKHLITATGQRVTLRCSPRSGDLSVYWYQQSLDQGLQFLIQYYNGEERAKGNILERFSAQQFPDLHSELNLSSLELGDSALYFCASSVEGSSYEQYFGPGTRLTVT.

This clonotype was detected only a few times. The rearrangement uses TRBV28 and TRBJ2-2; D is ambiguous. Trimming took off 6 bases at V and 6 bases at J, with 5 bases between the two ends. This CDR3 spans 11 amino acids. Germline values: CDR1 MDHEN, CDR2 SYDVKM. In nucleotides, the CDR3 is TGTGCCAGCAGAGCCTCCGGGGAGCTGTTTTTT. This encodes CASRASGELFF.

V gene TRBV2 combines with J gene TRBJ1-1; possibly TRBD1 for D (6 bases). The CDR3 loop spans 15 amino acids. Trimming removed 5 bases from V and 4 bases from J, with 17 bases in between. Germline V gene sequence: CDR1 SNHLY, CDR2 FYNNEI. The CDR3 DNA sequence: TGTGCCAGCAGTTACTCTGGGGGGCATAGCACTGAAGCTTTCTTT. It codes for CASSYSGGHSTEAFF.

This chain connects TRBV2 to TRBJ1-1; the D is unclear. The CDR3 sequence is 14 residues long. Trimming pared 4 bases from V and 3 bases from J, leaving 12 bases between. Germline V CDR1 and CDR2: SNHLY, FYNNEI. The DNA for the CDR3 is TGTGCCAGCAGTGTTGGTAGGTCGCACACTGAAGCTTTCTTT. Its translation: CASSVGRSHTEAFF.

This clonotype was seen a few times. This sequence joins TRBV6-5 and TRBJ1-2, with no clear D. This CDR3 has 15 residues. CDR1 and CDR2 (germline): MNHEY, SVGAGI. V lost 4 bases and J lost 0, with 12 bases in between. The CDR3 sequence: CASSLWGKTNYGYTF. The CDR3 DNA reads TGTGCCAGCAGTTTGTGGGGAAAAACTAACTATGGCTACACCTTC.

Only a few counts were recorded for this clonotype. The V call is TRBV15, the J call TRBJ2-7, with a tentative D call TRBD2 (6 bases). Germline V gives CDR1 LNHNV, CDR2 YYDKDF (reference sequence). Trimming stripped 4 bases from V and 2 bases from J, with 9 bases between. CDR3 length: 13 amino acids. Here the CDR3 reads CATSMGLPYEQYF. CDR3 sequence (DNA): TGTGCCACCAGCATGGGACTTCCCTACGAGCAGTACTTC. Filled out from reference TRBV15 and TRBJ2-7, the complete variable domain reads DAMVIQNPRYQVTQFGKPVTLSCSQTLNHNVMYWYQQKSSQAPKLLFHYYDKDFNNEADTPDNFQSRRPNTSFCFLDIRSPGLGDTAMYLCATSMGLPYEQYFGPGTRLTVT.

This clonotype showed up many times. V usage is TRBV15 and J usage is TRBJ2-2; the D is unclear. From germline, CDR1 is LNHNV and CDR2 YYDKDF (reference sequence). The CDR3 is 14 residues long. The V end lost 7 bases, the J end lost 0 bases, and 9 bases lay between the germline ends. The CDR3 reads CATIAAPNTGELFF. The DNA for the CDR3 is TGTGCCACCATTGCCGCCCCGAACACCGGGGAGCTGTTTTTT.

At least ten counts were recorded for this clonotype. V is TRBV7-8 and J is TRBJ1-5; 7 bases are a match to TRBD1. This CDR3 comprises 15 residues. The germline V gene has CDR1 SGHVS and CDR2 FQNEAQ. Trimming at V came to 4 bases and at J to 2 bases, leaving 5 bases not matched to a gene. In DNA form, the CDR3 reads TGTGCCAGCAGCTCACGACAGGGTGGCAATCAGCCCCAGCATTTT. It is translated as CASSSRQGGNQPQHF.

The CDR3 coding sequence is TGCAGCGGAGAGGGGTACGAGACCCAGTACTTC. Its protein is CSGEGYETQYF. The V gene is TRBV29-1, the J gene TRBJ2-5, with D tentatively TRBD1 or TRBD2 (5 bases each). CDR1 SQVTM and CDR2 ANQGSEA come from the germline V gene. V lost 7 bases and J lost 5, with 11 bases in between. This CDR3 region has 11 residues.